Sequencing of this T cell receptor beta chain was carried out in a study of blood T cell repertoires in COVID-19. For the study at large: Sites across the United States, Italy and Spain contributed samples from acute and convalescent COVID-19. T cells, B-cell-depleted T cells, or PBMCs supplied cDNA or gDNA.

CDR1 and CDR2 (germline): GTSNPN, SVGIG (reference sequence). The CDR3 is 12 amino acids. The germline V and J ends were trimmed by 7 bases and 1 base, with 10 bases remaining between them. In the original processing: Using reference gene primer amplification, nucleated cell counts were estimated. Assay used: immunoSEQ multiplex PCR; TCRdb lists only in-frame clones, some missing. V and J calls and clone size come straight from that table; D and trimming were deduced from the DNA. The sample contains roughly 100,000 clones, over 70% of which appear only once. V and J are TRBV30 and TRBJ2-5, with a tentative D call TRBD1 (5 bases). The sample was peripheral blood. The origin of this receptor is a human donor in a cohort sampled during active COVID-19. Here the CDR3 DNA reads TGTGCCTTCCAAGGGGTCCAAGAGACCCAGTACTTC. Protein sequence: CAFQGVQETQYF.